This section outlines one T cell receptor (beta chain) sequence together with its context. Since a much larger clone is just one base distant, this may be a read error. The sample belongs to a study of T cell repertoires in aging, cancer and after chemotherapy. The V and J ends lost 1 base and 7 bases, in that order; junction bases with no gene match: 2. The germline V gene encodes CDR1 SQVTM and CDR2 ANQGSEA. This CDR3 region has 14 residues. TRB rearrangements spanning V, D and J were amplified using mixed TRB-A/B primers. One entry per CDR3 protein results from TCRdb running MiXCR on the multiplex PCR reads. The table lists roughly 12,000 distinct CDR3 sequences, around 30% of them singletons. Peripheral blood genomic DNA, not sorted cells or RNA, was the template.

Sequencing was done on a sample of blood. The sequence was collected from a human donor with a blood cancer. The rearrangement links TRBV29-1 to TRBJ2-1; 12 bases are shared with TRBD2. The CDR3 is CSVEASGRENEQFF. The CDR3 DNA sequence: TGCAGCGTTGAAGCTAGCGGGAGGGAAAATGAGCAGTTCTTC.